What follows are 2 T cell receptor beta chains derived from one specimen sequenced in a study of T cells in Graves' hyperthyroidism and ophthalmopathy. Template material for amplifying TCR beta CDR3 regions consisted of RNA transcripts. TCR CDR3 underwent first-round RT-PCR with the HTBI primer set. TCRdb fed the multiplex PCR reads into MiXCR, producing one record per CDR3 protein. The repertoire consists of roughly 740,000 distinct CDR3 sequences, with approximately 16% occurring once and the leading ten covering over 7.5%. The sequenced sample was blood. The origin of the receptors is a man aged 18 to 35 with Graves' hyperthyroidism.

CDR3 bases: TGTGCCAGTAGTAACAGGGTCCGAACCTACGAGCAGTACTTC. As protein: CASSNRVRTYEQYF. The chain carries TRBV19 and TRBJ2-7, with D possibly TRBD1 on 6 matching bases. Trimming removed 4 bases at V and 2 bases at J, with 12 bases between. The CDR3 is made up of 14 amino acids. The germline gives CDR1 LNHDA, CDR2 SQIVND (reference sequence).

This clonotype has at least ten counts. This chain joins TRBV7-2 and TRBJ2-7; tentative D call: TRBD2 (5 bases). This CDR3 contains 15 residues. Germline V gene lookup returns CDR1 SGHTA and CDR2 FQGNSA. The V and J ends lost 2 bases and 7 bases respectively, with 18 bases between them. The CDR3 region is CASSLTTSGLWEQYF. CDR3 coding DNA: TGTGCCAGCAGCTTAACTACCAGCGGCCTGTGGGAGCAGTACTTC.